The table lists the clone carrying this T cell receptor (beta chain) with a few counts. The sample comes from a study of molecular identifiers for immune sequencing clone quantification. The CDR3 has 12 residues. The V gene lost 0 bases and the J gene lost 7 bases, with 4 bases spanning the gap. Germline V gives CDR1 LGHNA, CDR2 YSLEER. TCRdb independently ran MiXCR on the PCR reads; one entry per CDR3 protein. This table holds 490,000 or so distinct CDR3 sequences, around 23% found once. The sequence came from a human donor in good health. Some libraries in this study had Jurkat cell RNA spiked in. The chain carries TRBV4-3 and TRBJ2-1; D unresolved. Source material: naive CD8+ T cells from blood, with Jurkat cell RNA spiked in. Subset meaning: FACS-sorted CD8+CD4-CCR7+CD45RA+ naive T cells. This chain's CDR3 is CASSQDGNEQFF. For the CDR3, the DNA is TGCGCCAGCAGCCAAGATGGTAATGAGCAGTTCTTC.